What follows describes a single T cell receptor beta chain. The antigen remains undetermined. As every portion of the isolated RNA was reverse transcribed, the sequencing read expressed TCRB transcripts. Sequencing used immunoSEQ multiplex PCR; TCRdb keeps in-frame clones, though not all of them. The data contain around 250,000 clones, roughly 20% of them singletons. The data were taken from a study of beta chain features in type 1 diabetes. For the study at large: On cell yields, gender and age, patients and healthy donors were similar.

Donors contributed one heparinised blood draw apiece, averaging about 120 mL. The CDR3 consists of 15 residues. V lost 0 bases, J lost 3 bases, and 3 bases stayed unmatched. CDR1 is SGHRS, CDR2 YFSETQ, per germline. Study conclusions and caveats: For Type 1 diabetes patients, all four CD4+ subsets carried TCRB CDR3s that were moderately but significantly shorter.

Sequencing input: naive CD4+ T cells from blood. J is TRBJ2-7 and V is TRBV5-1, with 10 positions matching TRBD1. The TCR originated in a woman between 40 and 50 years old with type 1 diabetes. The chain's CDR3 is CASSLAGQGGYEQYF. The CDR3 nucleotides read TGCGCCAGCAGCTTGGCCGGACAGGGGGGCTACGAGCAGTACTTC.